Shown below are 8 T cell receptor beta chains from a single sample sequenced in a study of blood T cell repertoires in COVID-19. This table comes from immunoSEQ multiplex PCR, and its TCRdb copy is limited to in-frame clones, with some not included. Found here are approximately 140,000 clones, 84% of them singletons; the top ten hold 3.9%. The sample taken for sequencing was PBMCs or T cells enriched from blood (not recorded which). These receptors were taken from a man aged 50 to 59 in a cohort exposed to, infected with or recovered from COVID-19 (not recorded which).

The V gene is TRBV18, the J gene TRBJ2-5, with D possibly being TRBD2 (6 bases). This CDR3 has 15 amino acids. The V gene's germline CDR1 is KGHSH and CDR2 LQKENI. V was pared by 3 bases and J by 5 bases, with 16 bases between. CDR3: CASSPRRESRETQYF. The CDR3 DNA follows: TGTGCCAGCTCACCGCGGAGGGAGTCCCGGGAGACCCAGTACTTC.

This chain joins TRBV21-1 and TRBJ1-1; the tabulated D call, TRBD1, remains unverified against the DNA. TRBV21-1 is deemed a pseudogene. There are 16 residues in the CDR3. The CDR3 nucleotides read TGTGCCAGACAGCTTACGACGGGACAAATGAACACTGAAGCTTTCTTT. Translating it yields CARQLTTGQMNTEAFF.

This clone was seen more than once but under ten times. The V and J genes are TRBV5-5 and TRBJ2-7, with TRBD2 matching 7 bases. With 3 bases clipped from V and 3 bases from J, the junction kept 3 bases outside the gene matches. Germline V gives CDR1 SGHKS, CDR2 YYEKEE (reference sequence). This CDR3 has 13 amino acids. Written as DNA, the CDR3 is TGTGCCAGCAGCTGGGACTACAACTACGAGCAGTACTTC. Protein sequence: CASSWDYNYEQYF.

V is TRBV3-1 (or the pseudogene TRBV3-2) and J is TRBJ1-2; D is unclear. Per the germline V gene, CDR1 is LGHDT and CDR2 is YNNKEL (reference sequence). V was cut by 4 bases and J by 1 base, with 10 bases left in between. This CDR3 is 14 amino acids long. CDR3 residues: CASSPSGNNYGYTF. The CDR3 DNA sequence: TGTGCCAGCAGCCCTTCGGGGAATAACTATGGCTACACCTTC.

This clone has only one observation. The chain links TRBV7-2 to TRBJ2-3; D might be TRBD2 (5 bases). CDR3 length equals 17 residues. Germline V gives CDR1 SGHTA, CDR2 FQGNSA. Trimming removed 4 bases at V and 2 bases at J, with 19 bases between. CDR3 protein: CASSSRMGRGYTDTQYF. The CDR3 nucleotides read TGTGCCAGCAGCTCGAGGATGGGTCGAGGGTACACAGATACGCAGTATTTT. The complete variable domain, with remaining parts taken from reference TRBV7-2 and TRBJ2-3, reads GAGVSQSPSNKVTEKGKDVELRCDPISGHTALYWYRQSLGQGLEFLIYFQGNSAPDKSGLPSDRFSAERTGGSVSTLTIQRTQQEDSAVYLCASSSRMGRGYTDTQYFGPGTRLTVL.

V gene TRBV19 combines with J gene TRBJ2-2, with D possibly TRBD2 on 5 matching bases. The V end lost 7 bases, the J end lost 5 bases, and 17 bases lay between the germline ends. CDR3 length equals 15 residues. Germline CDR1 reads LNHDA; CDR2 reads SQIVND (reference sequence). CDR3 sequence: CASTPAGGYTGELFF. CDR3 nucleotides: TGTGCCAGTACCCCCGCGGGCGGTTATACCGGGGAGCTGTTTTTT.

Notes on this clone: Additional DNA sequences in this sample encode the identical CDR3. This CDR3 reads CASSLTPGGYEQYF. The DNA for the CDR3 is TGTGCCAGCAGCTTAACACCGGGAGGCTACGAGCAGTACTTC. This chain connects TRBV7-2 to TRBJ2-7, with 7 bases identical to TRBD2. The CDR3 has 14 residues. CDR1 and CDR2 from the germline V gene are SGHTA and FQGNSA. V shed 2 bases and J 3 bases; nucleotides not matched to a gene: 4. The full variable domain, completed using reference TRBV7-2 and TRBJ2-7, is GAGVSQSPSNKVTEKGKDVELRCDPISGHTALYWYRQSLGQGLEFLIYFQGNSAPDKSGLPSDRFSAERTGGSVSTLTIQRTQQEDSAVYLCASSLTPGGYEQYFGPGTRLTVT.

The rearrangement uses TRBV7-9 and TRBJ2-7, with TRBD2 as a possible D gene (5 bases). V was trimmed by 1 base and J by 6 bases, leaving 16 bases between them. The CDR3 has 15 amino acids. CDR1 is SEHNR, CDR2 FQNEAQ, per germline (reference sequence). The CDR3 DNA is TGTGCCAGCAGCTTAGGTCGGGGTATGACCCTCGAGCAGTACTTC. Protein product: CASSLGRGMTLEQYF.